The rows below give T cell receptor beta chains drawn from one sample of a study of read filtering for tumor transcriptome and immune sequencing. Each CDR3 protein gets one entry after TCRdb re-called the reads with MiXCR. The table includes 30,000 to 45,000 distinct CDR3 sequences, 14% detected once. The source material was a population of CD138-negative cells sorted from bone marrow. These receptors were taken from a donor at least 40 years old with multiple myeloma. Each CDR3 is given with its conserved first and last residue. Fields, in order: D gene, clone size, V gene, J gene, CDR3 DNA, CDR3 protein. A D gene is named only where the DNA matches it firmly. Some rows mark clone size as missing; the rest say once, few, many or name a class of expanded clone.

D: TRBD1
size: .
V: TRBV4-1
J: TRBJ1-2
DNA: TGCGCCAGCAGCCAAGTTGACAGGGAGAATGGCTACACCTTC
CDR3: CASSQVDRENGYTF

D: .
size: many
V: TRBV5-5
J: TRBJ2-1
DNA: TGTGCCAGCAGCTTGGGGCCAGGACCTAGCTCCTACAATGAGCAGTTCTTC
CDR3: CASSLGPGPSSYNEQFF

D: TRBD2
size: many
V: TRBV11-3
J: TRBJ2-1
DNA: TGTGCCAGCAGCCAGGGACTAGCGGGAGGGATCTACAATGAGCAGTTCTTC
CDR3: CASSQGLAGGIYNEQFF

D: TRBD1
size: many
V: TRBV2
J: TRBJ1-6
DNA: TGTGCCAGTGGGACAGGCTATAATTCACCCCTCCACTTT
CDR3: CASGTGYNSPLHF

D: TRBD1
size: many
V: TRBV6-2/TRBV6-3
J: TRBJ1-5
DNA: TGTGCTAGCACCCCGACAGGGGTGAGCCAGCCCCAGCATTTT
CDR3: CASTPTGVSQPQHF

D: .
size: medium-sized
V: TRBV20-1
J: TRBJ2-7
DNA: TGCAGTGCTAGAGATGGTTACTCCTACGAGCAGTACTTC
CDR3: CSARDGYSYEQYF

D: TRBD1
size: few
V: TRBV7-9
J: TRBJ1-2
DNA: TGTGCCAGCCTCGGCGTACCGGGACAGGGGAAGGATGGCTACACCTTC
CDR3: CASLGVPGQGKDGYTF

D: TRBD1
size: many
V: TRBV29-1
J: TRBJ2-5
DNA: TGCAGCGTTACACCGGGACAGCAAGAGACCCAGTACTTC
CDR3: CSVTPGQQETQYF

D: TRBD1
size: many
V: TRBV29-1
J: TRBJ1-4
DNA: TGCAGCGTCGACAGGGGGCGAGGTGAAAAACTGTTTTTT
CDR3: CSVDRGRGEKLFF

D: .
size: many
V: TRBV18
J: TRBJ2-2
DNA: TGTGCCAGCTCACCACCCTCGGCTACCCCGACCGGGGAGCTGTTTTTT
CDR3: CASSPPSATPTGELFF

D: TRBD1
size: .
V: TRBV20-1
J: TRBJ1-5
DNA: TGCAGTGCTAGAGATATAGTCAGGGGGGATAATCAGCCCCCGCATTTT
CDR3: CSARDIVRGDNQPPHF

D: .
size: many
V: TRBV20-1
J: TRBJ2-5
DNA: TGCAGTGCCTTCAGGGAAGTAGAAGAGACCCAGTACTTC
CDR3: CSAFREVEETQYF

D: .
size: .
V: TRBV5-1
J: TRBJ2-3
DNA: TGCGCCAGCAGCTTTAACGGAGGGAGCACAGATACGCAGTATTTT
CDR3: CASSFNGGSTDTQYF

D: .
size: many
V: TRBV2
J: TRBJ1-2
DNA: TGTGCCAGCAGTGAAAATGGAGGAGATGGCTACACCTTC
CDR3: CASSENGGDGYTF

D: TRBD1
size: many
V: TRBV20-1
J: TRBJ1-1
DNA: TGCAGTGCTAGCCTATGGGAGAGGGGGCTGAACACTGAAGCTTTCTTT
CDR3: CSASLWERGLNTEAFF

D: TRBD1
size: many
V: TRBV7-8
J: TRBJ2-7
DNA: TGTGCCAGCAGCTTATCGAGACAGGGTTACGAGCAGTACTTC
CDR3: CASSLSRQGYEQYF

D: .
size: many
V: TRBV12-3/TRBV12-4
J: TRBJ2-7
DNA: TGTGCCAGCAGTTCGCCTTCCTACGAGCAGTACTTC
CDR3: CASSSPSYEQYF

D: .
size: .
V: TRBV28
J: TRBJ2-4
DNA: TGTGCCAGCACCCCAGGGGCCGCCAACCCCCTAGCCAAAAACATTCAGTACTTC
CDR3: CASTPGAANPLAKNIQYF

D: .
size: .
V: TRBV29-1
J: TRBJ2-5
DNA: TGCAGCGCTGTGCAAGAGACCCAGTACTTC
CDR3: CSAVQETQYF

D: .
size: few
V: TRBV28
J: TRBJ2-3
DNA: TGTGCCAGCAGTATCCTACAGGGCGTTGATACGCAGTATTTT
CDR3: CASSILQGVDTQYF

D: .
size: many
V: TRBV30
J: TRBJ1-5
DNA: TGTGCCTGGAGCAGGGGCCGTAATCAGCCCCAGCATTTT
CDR3: CAWSRGRNQPQHF

D: .
size: .
V: TRBV29-1
J: TRBJ2-3
DNA: TGCAGCGCCACTGATATTGCGGGGCGAACCACAGATACGCAGTATTTT
CDR3: CSATDIAGRTTDTQYF

D: .
size: many
V: TRBV4-1
J: TRBJ2-7
DNA: TGCGCCAGCAGCAACGAAGGCTACGAGCAGTACTTC
CDR3: CASSNEGYEQYF

D: TRBD1
size: many
V: TRBV5-1
J: TRBJ2-7
DNA: TGCGCCAGCAGCTTACGACAGGGGGCGGACGAGCAGTACTTC
CDR3: CASSLRQGADEQYF

D: .
size: many
V: TRBV11-2
J: TRBJ2-3
DNA: TGTGCCAGCAGCTTAGACAGAAGCACAGATACGCAGTATTTT
CDR3: CASSLDRSTDTQYF

D: .
size: many
V: TRBV28
J: TRBJ1-1
DNA: TGTGCCAGCAGTTCAGGGCTCACTGAAGCTTTCTTT
CDR3: CASSSGLTEAFF

D: TRBD2
size: many
V: TRBV19
J: TRBJ2-1
DNA: TGTGCCAGCGGGACTAGCGGGTACAATGAGCAGTTCTTC
CDR3: CASGTSGYNEQFF

D: .
size: many
V: TRBV27
J: TRBJ2-7
DNA: TGTGCCAGCAGTATGAAACAGGGTATCTACGAGCAGTACTTC
CDR3: CASSMKQGIYEQYF

D: .
size: many
V: TRBV7-3
J: TRBJ2-5
DNA: TGTGCCAGCAGCTTAACGCGTGGAGGTTGGGAGACCCAGTACTTC
CDR3: CASSLTRGGWETQYF

D: .
size: many
V: TRBV12-3/TRBV12-4
J: TRBJ1-3
DNA: TGTGCCAGCAGGGCCTCAGGAAGGGGAATTGGCTCTGGAAACACCATATATTTT
CDR3: CASRASGRGIGSGNTIYF

D: .
size: many
V: TRBV6-2/TRBV6-3
J: TRBJ1-5
DNA: TGTGCCAGCAGTTACATAGCCAGGGGACCCAGCAATCAGCCCCAGCATTTT
CDR3: CASSYIARGPSNQPQHF

D: .
size: .
V: TRBV12-3/TRBV12-4
J: TRBJ1-5
DNA: TGTGTCAGCAGTTTATTGGGGTTGGGGCCCAATCTGCCCCAGCATTTT
CDR3: CVSSLLGLGPNLPQHF

D: TRBD2
size: many
V: TRBV20-1
J: TRBJ2-1
DNA: TGCAGTGCTAGTCCAGCGGGAGGGTTGGGCAATGAGCAGTTCTTC
CDR3: CSASPAGGLGNEQFF

D: .
size: many
V: TRBV20-1
J: TRBJ2-7
DNA: TGCAGTGCCCTAAACCCGGCGGGATACGAGCAGTACTTC
CDR3: CSALNPAGYEQYF

D: TRBD1
size: .
V: TRBV7-9
J: TRBJ1-2
DNA: TGTGCCAGCAGCTTCACAGGGGATGGCTACACCTTC
CDR3: CASSFTGDGYTF

D: TRBD1
size: many
V: TRBV14
J: TRBJ2-3
DNA: TGTGCCAGCGGAGGACAGGGTGTACCAGATACGCAGTATTTT
CDR3: CASGGQGVPDTQYF

D: .
size: many
V: TRBV14
J: TRBJ2-7
DNA: TGTGCCAGCAGCCAAGAGGAGTGGCACACAAGCTCCTACGAGCAGTACTTC
CDR3: CASSQEEWHTSSYEQYF

D: .
size: many
V: TRBV7-2
J: TRBJ1-5
DNA: TGTGCCAGCAGCTTAGTGGGCAATCAGCCCCAGCATTTT
CDR3: CASSLVGNQPQHF

D: .
size: many
V: TRBV24-1
J: TRBJ2-7
DNA: TGTGCCACCAGTGACTCAGGGTCTGGCTACGAGCAGTACTTC
CDR3: CATSDSGSGYEQYF

D: TRBD2
size: many
V: TRBV28
J: TRBJ2-1
DNA: TGTGCCAGCAGTTCCGTCGCTAGCGGGAGCCACAATGAGCAGTTCTTC
CDR3: CASSSVASGSHNEQFF

D: .
size: many
V: TRBV6-5
J: TRBJ2-2
DNA: TGTGCCAGCACCTCACCCGGGCTCACCGGGGAGCTGTTTTTT
CDR3: CASTSPGLTGELFF

D: .
size: many
V: TRBV5-6
J: TRBJ2-7
DNA: TGTGCCAGCAGCCCCTGGGGGAACGAGCAGTACTTC
CDR3: CASSPWGNEQYF

D: .
size: many
V: TRBV20-1
J: TRBJ2-7
DNA: TGCAGTGCTTCCCAGGGGACGGGGGGCTTACACGAGCAGTACTTC
CDR3: CSASQGTGGLHEQYF

D: .
size: few
V: TRBV6-1
J: TRBJ1-5
DNA: TGTGCCAGCACTGTACTGAGTCAGCCCCAGCATTTT
CDR3: CASTVLSQPQHF

D: .
size: .
V: TRBV6-5
J: TRBJ1-1
DNA: TGTGCCAGCATACCAGGGGCCCCTATGGGGACTGAAGCTGTCTTT
CDR3: CASIPGAPMGTEAVF

D: .
size: many
V: TRBV7-3
J: TRBJ2-1
DNA: TGTGCCAGCAGCTTAATCCGACGGGGCTCCTACAATGAGCAGTTCTTC
CDR3: CASSLIRRGSYNEQFF

D: .
size: many
V: TRBV5-1
J: TRBJ2-1
DNA: TGCGCCAGCAGCTCCCGGGACAATTCTCAACAGTTCTTC
CDR3: CASSSRDNSQQFF